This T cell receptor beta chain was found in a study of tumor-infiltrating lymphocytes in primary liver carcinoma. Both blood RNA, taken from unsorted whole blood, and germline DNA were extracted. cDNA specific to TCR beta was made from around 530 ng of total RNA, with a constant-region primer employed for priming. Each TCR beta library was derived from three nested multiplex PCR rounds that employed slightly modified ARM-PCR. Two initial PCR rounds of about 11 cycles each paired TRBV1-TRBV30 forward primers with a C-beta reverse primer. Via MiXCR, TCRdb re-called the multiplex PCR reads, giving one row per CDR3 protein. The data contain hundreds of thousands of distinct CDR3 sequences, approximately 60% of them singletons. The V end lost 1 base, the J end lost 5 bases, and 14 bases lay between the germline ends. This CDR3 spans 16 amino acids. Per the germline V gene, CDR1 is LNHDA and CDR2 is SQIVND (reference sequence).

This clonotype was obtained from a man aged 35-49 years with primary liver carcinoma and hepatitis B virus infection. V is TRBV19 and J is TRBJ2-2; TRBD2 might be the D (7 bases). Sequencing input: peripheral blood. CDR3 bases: TGTGCCAGTAGTATAGGAGGGGGGGCGGCGACCGGGGAGCTGTTTTTT. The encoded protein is CASSIGGGAATGELFF.